The 32 T cell receptor beta chains in this list originate from one sample, sequenced in a study of CD8+ T cells in alopecia areata. RNA extraction was followed by reverse transcription into cDNA, which acted as the sequencing template. Here immunoSEQ multiplex PCR was the method, and the copy in TCRdb shows in-frame clones only, minus some. The profile covers 79,000 or so clones, with around 67% appearing a single time and about 20% taken by the ten largest. Treatment described: oral pan-JAK inhibitor, 5-10 mg twice daily. The sample in question was CD8+ T cells sorted from blood, obtained at week 24, from a patient treated with tofacitinib. The receptors were gathered from a human donor with alopecia areata.

The chain carries TRBV4-2 and TRBJ2-7; TRBD1 matches at 10 bases. Germline lookup yields CDR1 LGHNA and CDR2 YNFKEQ. There are 16 residues in the CDR3. V dropped 0 bases and J dropped 4; count of bases not matched to a gene: 6. The CDR3 protein is CASSQDGRGQGYEQYF. As DNA, the CDR3 is TGTGCCAGCAGCCAAGATGGCAGGGGACAGGGGTACGAGCAGTACTTC.

The V gene is TRBV4-1, the J gene TRBJ2-7, with TRBD1 matching over 8 bases. This CDR3 is built from 14 residues. Germline CDR1 reads MGHRA; CDR2 reads YSYEKL. The junction had 8 bases not matched to a gene; V was cut back by 5 bases and J by 5 bases. The CDR3 protein is CASSLTGEGHEQYF. The CDR3 DNA reads as TGCGCCAGCAGCTTGACAGGGGAAGGGCACGAGCAGTACTTC.

The chain combines TRBV14 with TRBJ2-7, with 12 bases that match TRBD2. This CDR3 contains 17 residues. From germline, CDR1 is SGHDN and CDR2 FVKESK. V trimming: 1 base; J trimming: 2 bases; junction bases outside the gene matches: 6. The CDR3 bases are TGTGCCAGCAGCCAAGGCCGTAGACTAGCGGGAGCCTACGAGCAGTACTTC. Amino acid sequence: CASSQGRRLAGAYEQYF.

The table lists this clone with a few counts. V gene TRBV9 combines with J gene TRBJ2-7, with 8 bases that match TRBD2. The V gene's germline CDR1 is SGDLS and CDR2 YYNGEE. CDR3 size: 15 residues. J lost 2 bases, V lost 0 bases, and 4 bases had no gene match. The DNA of the CDR3 is TGTGCCAGCAGCGTAGGTGGGACTAGTGCCTACGAGCAGTACTTC. This translates into CASSVGGTSAYEQYF.

The chain has TRBV7-9 and TRBJ2-1, with D tentatively TRBD2 (5 bases). The CDR3 is 15 residues long. Trimming removed 4 bases at V and 4 bases at J, with 14 bases between. Germline V gene data show CDR1 as SEHNR and CDR2 as FQNEAQ (reference sequence). CDR3 sequence (DNA): TGTGCCAGCAGCTCCGGGGATAGGCCTTACAATGAGCAGTTCTTC. This sequence encodes CASSSGDRPYNEQFF.

The rearrangement joins TRBV7-8 to TRBJ1-2, with unresolved D. Germline loops: CDR1 SGHVS, CDR2 FQNEAQ. The CDR3 consists of 12 residues. Trimming cost V 4 bases and J 4 bases, with 7 bases left between them. The CDR3 is CASSSDGYGYTF. In nucleotides, the CDR3 is TGTGCCAGCAGCTCGGACGGCTATGGCTACACCTTC.

V is TRBV7-9 and J is TRBJ2-3; TRBD2 agrees at 11 bases. Germline-derived CDR1 and CDR2 are SEHNR and FQNEAQ (reference sequence). The CDR3 covers 16 residues. Trimming removed 5 bases from V and 1 base from J; junction bases left unmatched: 5. The CDR3 sequence is CASSRTSGSGTDTQYF. The DNA of the CDR3 is TGTGCCAGCAGCCGGACTAGCGGGTCTGGCACAGATACGCAGTATTTT.

J is TRBJ1-1 and V is TRBV19; maybe TRBD1 (6 bases). Germline lookup yields CDR1 LNHDA and CDR2 SQIVND (reference sequence). The CDR3 loop spans 12 amino acids. The V gene lost 7 bases and the J gene lost 8 bases, with 14 bases spanning the gap. The CDR3 loop reads CASTLGGPEAFF. CDR3 DNA sequence: TGTGCCAGTACCCTGGGGGGGCCCGAAGCTTTCTTT.

J is TRBJ2-3 and V is TRBV5-8, with D perhaps being TRBD1 or TRBD2 (6 bases each). V gave up 1 base and J gave up 4 bases, with 19 bases separating them. CDR1 is SGHTS and CDR2 is YDEGEE in the germline V gene. The CDR3 is 17 amino acids. CDR3 nucleotides: TGTGCCAGCAGCTTGAGGCCGGGGGCGGTCGCTCCAGATACGCAGTATTTT. Translation gives CASSLRPGAVAPDTQYF.

The chain links TRBV4-1 to TRBJ2-1; the D gene is possibly TRBD2 (6 bases). Germline V gives CDR1 MGHRA, CDR2 YSYEKL. Trimming removed 0 bases from V and 6 bases from J, with 18 bases in between. The CDR3 contains 17 residues. CDR3 sequence reads: CASSQDPSTSMGNEQFF. The CDR3 DNA sequence: TGCGCCAGCAGCCAAGATCCGTCGACTAGTATGGGCAATGAGCAGTTCTTC.

The V and J genes are TRBV4-3 and TRBJ2-3; TRBD2 aligns across 8 bases. Germline trimming cut 0 bases from V and 5 bases from J; bases unmatched to any gene: 10. The CDR3 totals 17 residues. CDR1 is LGHNA and CDR2 is YSLEER in the germline V gene. The CDR3 nucleotides are TGCGCCAGCAGCCAAGAAACGGTGCCGGGGGGGAAAGATACGCAGTATTTT. Protein sequence: CASSQETVPGGKDTQYF.

The chain uses TRBV25-1 and TRBJ2-1, with D tentatively TRBD2 (6 bases). The CDR3 is made up of 14 amino acids. V dropped 2 bases and J dropped 3 bases, with 8 bases sitting between them. CDR1 and CDR2 (germline): MGHDK, SYGVNS. CDR3 region: CASSEGTVYNEQFF. The CDR3 DNA reads TGTGCCAGCAGTGAAGGGACTGTCTACAATGAGCAGTTCTTC.

This rearrangement joins TRBV14 to TRBJ2-5; 12 nucleotides match TRBD1. The CDR3 is 18 amino acids. The V and J ends lost 4 bases and 5 bases, in that order; junction bases with no gene match: 14. Germline V CDR1 and CDR2: SGHDN, FVKESK. CDR3 residues: CASSPVDQPGQGAETQYF. The CDR3 DNA is TGTGCCAGCAGCCCCGTGGACCAACCGGGACAGGGGGCCGAGACCCAGTACTTC. Filled out from reference TRBV14 and TRBJ2-5, the complete variable domain reads EAGVTQFPSHSVIEKGQTVTLRCDPISGHDNLYWYRRVMGKEIKFLLHFVKESKQDESGMPNNRFLAERTGGTYSTLKVQPAELEDSGVYFCASSPVDQPGQGAETQYFGPGTRLLVL.

The rearrangement uses TRBV19 and TRBJ1-2; no firm D call. The V end was cut by 3 bases, the J end by 4 bases, with 15 bases between. CDR3 length: 15 amino acids. Germline-derived CDR1 and CDR2 are LNHDA and SQIVND (reference sequence). The CDR3 coding sequence is TGTGCCAGTAGTATCGGGCTATCCCCTCTCTATGGCTACACCTTC. The encoded protein is CASSIGLSPLYGYTF.

J is TRBJ2-5 and V is TRBV7-2; 7 positions match TRBD2. Germline V gene data show CDR1 as SGHTA and CDR2 as FQGNSA. CDR3 size: 15 residues. The trim removed 5 bases at V and 0 bases at J, leaving 6 bases unmatched. The CDR3 loop reads CASSQIAGDQETQYF. CDR3 nucleotides: TGTGCCAGCAGCCAAATCGCGGGGGACCAAGAGACCCAGTACTTC.

This clone was detected a few times. Written as DNA, the CDR3 is TGCAGCGTGACTAGCGGGGGAAGCACAGATACGCAGTATTTT. Encoded protein: CSVTSGGSTDTQYF. The chain has TRBV29-1 and TRBJ2-3, with 12 bases that match TRBD2. Per the germline V gene, CDR1 is SQVTM and CDR2 is ANQGSEA. The length of the CDR3 is 14 residues. The V and J ends lost 6 bases and 0 bases, in that order; junction bases with no gene match: 1.

J is TRBJ1-1 and V is TRBV27; D gene ambiguous. The V end was cut by 6 bases, the J end by 1 base, with 12 bases between. CDR1 and CDR2 (germline): MNHEY, SMNVEV (reference sequence). The CDR3 has 14 amino acids. As DNA, the CDR3 is TGTGCCAGCAGGCAGTTAGGGTCGAACACTGAAGCTTTCTTT. Translated, it gives CASRQLGSNTEAFF.

J is TRBJ2-3 and V is TRBV29-1; unclear D gene. Trimming took off 5 bases at V and 2 bases at J, with 17 bases between the two ends. The CDR3 spans 15 residues. Looked up from germline, CDR1 is SQVTM and CDR2 is ANQGSEA. The CDR3 DNA reads as TGCAGCGTTCGGGTCTCAGTGGCCCCCACAGATACGCAGTATTTT. Encoded protein: CSVRVSVAPTDTQYF.

The chain couples TRBV10-3 to TRBJ1-5, with D maybe TRBD1 (6 bases). V was clipped by 6 bases and J by 6 bases, with 15 bases between them. Germline values: CDR1 ENHRY, CDR2 SYGVKD. CDR3 length equals 14 residues. The CDR3 loop reads CAIREGQTGQPQHF. CDR3 sequence (DNA): TGTGCCATCAGGGAAGGACAGACCGGTCAGCCCCAGCATTTT.

This clone was observed a single time. Written as DNA, the CDR3 is TGTGCCTGGAGCGCAACCGGGATCTACAATGAGCAGTTCTTC. Translation: CAWSATGIYNEQFF. The chain combines TRBV30 with TRBJ2-1, with D possibly TRBD2 on 5 matching bases. From germline, CDR1 is GTSNPN and CDR2 SVGIG (reference sequence). V shed 3 bases and J shed 3 bases, with 12 bases lying between them. There are 14 residues in the CDR3.

The CDR3 reads CATLRQGNEQFF. The CDR3 DNA sequence: TGTGCCACCTTGCGACAGGGAAATGAGCAGTTCTTC. This chain connects TRBV27 to TRBJ2-1, with 7 nucleotides matching TRBD1. Germline trimming cut 10 bases from V and 7 bases from J; bases unmatched to any gene: 7. This CDR3 has 12 residues. Looked up from germline, CDR1 is MNHEY and CDR2 is SMNVEV (reference sequence).

The chain has TRBV6-5 and TRBJ1-2; 8 bases match TRBD1. The CDR3 spans 14 residues. CDR1 MNHEY and CDR2 SVGAGI come from the germline V gene. Trimming cost V 2 bases and J 3 bases; bases outside gene matches: 2. This CDR3 reads CASSYRTGYYGYTF. CDR3 nucleotide sequence: TGTGCCAGCAGTTACCGGACAGGGTACTATGGCTACACCTTC.

The V call is TRBV28, the J call TRBJ2-7; D possibly corresponds to TRBD1 (5 bases). From germline, CDR1 is MDHEN and CDR2 SYDVKM. The CDR3 runs 14 residues. V dropped 6 bases and J dropped 3 bases, with 15 bases sitting between them. CDR3 in amino acids: CASRTRQLSYEQYF. The CDR3 nucleotides read TGTGCCAGCAGAACAAGACAGTTGAGCTACGAGCAGTACTTC.

The V gene is TRBV7-7, the J gene TRBJ2-5, with a possible D match to TRBD2 (6 bases). This CDR3 has 15 amino acids. Germline V CDR1 and CDR2: SSHAT, FNYEAQ (reference sequence). V was shortened by 5 bases and J by 4 bases, with 17 bases between the two germline ends. The CDR3 sequence: CASSLSVLRGETQYF. The CDR3, as DNA: TGTGCCAGCAGCCTATCGGTCTTGCGGGGAGAGACCCAGTACTTC.

V gene TRBV27 combines with J gene TRBJ2-3, with 7 bases that match TRBD2. Germline lookup yields CDR1 MNHEY and CDR2 SMNVEV (reference sequence). This CDR3 has 15 residues. V shed 6 bases and J 2 bases; nucleotides not matched to a gene: 8. In DNA form, the CDR3 reads TGTGCCAGCAGCGGGAGTAGCGGGCCCACAGATACGCAGTATTTT. It yields the protein CASSGSSGPTDTQYF.

This chain links TRBV6-1 with TRBJ2-5, with D possibly being TRBD1 or TRBD2 (6 bases each). This CDR3 comprises 15 residues. Looked up from germline, CDR1 is MNHNS and CDR2 is SASEGT. Trimming left V 9 bases short and J 4 bases short, with 21 bases between. In DNA form, the CDR3 reads TGTGCCAGTCCCAGGGCCCCCAAGGGGGGAGAGACCCAGTACTTC. It is translated as CASPRAPKGGETQYF.

The gene calls are TRBV25-1 and TRBJ2-3; 7 bases are shared with TRBD2. Germline-derived CDR1 and CDR2 are MGHDK and SYGVNS. The CDR3 loop spans 15 amino acids. Trimming removed 1 base from V and 0 bases from J; junction bases left unmatched: 1. The CDR3 bases are TGTGCCAGCAGTGAATGGGGGGGAAGCACAGATACGCAGTATTTT. As protein: CASSEWGGSTDTQYF. The whole variable domain, filled in from reference TRBV25-1 and TRBJ2-3, reads EADIYQTPRYLVIGTGKKITLECSQTMGHDKMYWYQQDPGMELHLIHYSYGVNSTEKGDLSSESTVSRIRTEHFPLTLESARPSHTSQYLCASSEWGGSTDTQYFGPGTRLTVL.

This clone was detected many times. The J gene is TRBJ2-7, the V gene TRBV7-3; 10 bases align to TRBD2. The CDR3 runs to 15 residues. Per germline, CDR1 SGHTA and CDR2 FQGTGA. The ends lost 3 bases at V and 7 bases at J; junction bases unmatched: 9. The CDR3 DNA reads TGTGCCAGCAGCTTGCAAGCGGGGGGGCCCCAAGAGCAGTACTTC. This gives the protein CASSLQAGGPQEQYF.

The rearrangement joins TRBV4-3 to TRBJ2-6; 10 bases line up with TRBD2. V shed 0 bases, J shed 4 bases, and the junction held 6 bases outside the gene matches. The CDR3 is made up of 18 amino acids. Germline V lookup: CDR1 LGHNA, CDR2 YSLEER. The CDR3 region is CASSQDRLAGAGANVLTF. CDR3 nucleotide sequence: TGCGCCAGCAGCCAAGATCGGCTAGCGGGAGCCGGGGCCAACGTCCTGACTTTC.

V gene TRBV4-3 combines with J gene TRBJ2-7, with 8 positions matching TRBD1. This CDR3 has 15 residues. J was trimmed by 3 bases and V by 0 bases; bases with no gene match: 4. Germline V lookup: CDR1 LGHNA, CDR2 YSLEER. The CDR3 DNA sequence: TGCGCCAGCAGCCAAGATAGGACAGGGATCTACGAGCAGTACTTC. Its protein product is CASSQDRTGIYEQYF.

This clone was observed a single time. The chain is built from TRBV7-9 and TRBJ1-1; D is possibly TRBD1 (5 bases). V lost 5 bases and J 2 bases, leaving 21 bases between the germline ends. The CDR3 has 17 residues. Germline CDR1 and CDR2: SEHNR and FQNEAQ (reference sequence). The CDR3 sequence is CASSLPTATEANTEAFF. CDR3 bases: TGTGCCAGCAGCCTACCGACAGCGACAGAAGCCAACACTGAAGCTTTCTTT.

The rearrangement joins TRBV15 to TRBJ2-3; D is unresolved. The germline V gene has CDR1 LNHNV and CDR2 YYDKDF (reference sequence). The CDR3 runs to 13 residues. The V and J ends lost 0 bases and 6 bases respectively, with 7 bases between them. The CDR3 DNA reads TGTGCCACCAGCAGAGATGCCGGGGATACGCAGTATTTT. Amino acid sequence: CATSRDAGDTQYF.